Presented here are 17 T cell receptor beta chains from one specimen sequenced in a study of T cell responses to AZD1222 COVID-19 vaccine. The repertoire was sequenced with immunoSEQ multiplex PCR; TCRdb's copy has only in-frame clones and lacks some. The top ten clones hold about 4.9% of a sample with more than 120,000 clones, approximately 85% of them seen once. The sequencing used peripheral blood, collected 28 days after the second dose of the MenACWY control vaccine. The receptors derive from an adult who received the MenACWY meningococcal vaccine as a control.

The chain combines TRBV5-1 with TRBJ2-7; D not certain. Trimming stripped 3 bases from V and 5 bases from J, with 12 bases between. Germline-derived CDR1 and CDR2 are SGHRS and YFSETQ. The CDR3 consists of 13 residues. The CDR3 reads CASSSRVSDEQYF. Written as DNA, the CDR3 is TGCGCCAGCAGCTCTCGTGTATCTGACGAGCAGTACTTC.

This chain connects TRBV7-2 to TRBJ2-5; the match to TRBD2 covers 11 bases. Germline loops: CDR1 SGHTA, CDR2 FQGNSA. CDR3 length equals 15 residues. The V gene end was trimmed by 3 bases and the J gene end by 2 bases; junction bases not matched to a gene: 2. The CDR3 nucleotides read TGTGCCAGCAGCTTCCCTAGCGGGGGGCAAGAGACCCAGTACTTC. Translating gives CASSFPSGGQETQYF.

This chain connects TRBV6-5 to TRBJ2-1; D gene ambiguous. V was trimmed by 4 bases and J by 0 bases, leaving 13 bases between them. This CDR3 has 16 amino acids. In germline, CDR1 is MNHEY, CDR2 SVGAGI. In DNA, the CDR3 is TGTGCCAGCAGTTCCCGAGTAGCCGACTCCTACAATGAGCAGTTCTTC. Translated: CASSSRVADSYNEQFF.

The chain employs TRBV6-5 and TRBJ2-7; 11 nucleotides match TRBD1. Germline V lookup: CDR1 MNHEY, CDR2 SVGAGI. J was trimmed by 3 bases and V by 2 bases; bases with no gene match: 6. The CDR3 consists of 16 residues. The CDR3 loop is CASSYPGQGALYEQYF. The CDR3 DNA follows: TGTGCCAGCAGTTACCCTGGACAGGGGGCTCTCTACGAGCAGTACTTC.

This clone was seen once. This rearrangement joins TRBV18 to TRBJ1-2; D is undetermined. Germline CDR1 KGHSH, CDR2 LQKENI. V was pared by 2 bases and J by 4 bases, with 8 bases between. The length of the CDR3 is 13 residues. The CDR3 DNA sequence: TGTGCCAGCTCACCATCAGAGTCCTATGGCTACACCTTC. It specifies CASSPSESYGYTF.

The chain employs TRBV9 and TRBJ2-1, with a weak D call TRBD1 (5 bases). CDR1 and CDR2 (germline): SGDLS, YYNGEE. V shed 0 bases and J shed 8 bases, with 12 bases lying between them. The CDR3 spans 14 residues. The CDR3 region has the DNA TGTGCCAGCAGCGTAGTAGGGGCGAGCTATGAGCAGTTCTTC. Encoded protein: CASSVVGASYEQFF.

The CDR3 DNA is TGTGCCAGCTCACAAGACGTTAGCCGGACTCAGGGCGGCTACACCTTC. It is translated as CASSQDVSRTQGGYTF. This sequence joins TRBV18 and TRBJ1-2; tentative D call: TRBD1 (5 bases). CDR1 is KGHSH, CDR2 LQKENI, per germline. The length of the CDR3 is 16 residues. Trimming took off 4 bases at V and 8 bases at J, with 23 bases between the two ends. The entire variable domain, with the rest obtained from reference TRBV18 and TRBJ1-2, is as follows: NAGVMQNPRHLVRRRGQEARLRCSPMKGHSHVYWYRQLPEEGLKFMVYLQKENIIDESGMPKERFSAEFPKEGPSILRIQQVVRGDSAAYFCASSQDVSRTQGGYTFGSGTRLTVV.

The CDR3 loop reads CASSPPRGEAGELFF. The CDR3 coding sequence is TGTGCCAGCTCACCACCAAGGGGCGAAGCCGGGGAGCTGTTTTTT. V usage is TRBV18 and J usage is TRBJ2-2, with D tentatively TRBD1 (5 bases). CDR3 length: 15 amino acids. V was shortened by 0 bases and J by 6 bases, with 11 bases between the two germline ends. The germline gives CDR1 KGHSH, CDR2 LQKENI.

The chain is built from TRBV4-1 and TRBJ2-3, with D unclear. The V end was cut by 0 bases, the J end by 2 bases, with 6 bases between. The CDR3 totals 14 residues. Germline V gene data show CDR1 as MGHRA and CDR2 as YSYEKL. The CDR3 region has the DNA TGCGCCAGCAGCCAAGACATATTCACAGATACGCAGTATTTT. This sequence encodes CASSQDIFTDTQYF.

The J gene is TRBJ2-2, the V gene TRBV7-2, with 8 bases fitting TRBD1. Trimming removed 2 bases from V and 7 bases from J; junction bases left unmatched: 6. Germline CDR1 SGHTA, CDR2 FQGNSA. There are 15 residues in the CDR3. CDR3 DNA sequence: TGTGCCAGCAGCTTAAATCAGGGGGCGGGCGGGGAGCTGTTTTTT. It translates to CASSLNQGAGGELFF.

The chain is built from TRBV2 and TRBJ1-2; D uncertain. Germline V lookup: CDR1 SNHLY, CDR2 FYNNEI. The CDR3 covers 14 residues. Deletions cut 4 bases from V and 2 bases from J, with 11 bases between. CDR3 DNA sequence: TGTGCCAGCAGTGGGTTTAGGGTAAACTATGGCTACACCTTC. Amino acids: CASSGFRVNYGYTF.

The chain links TRBV7-6 to TRBJ1-2, with D possibly TRBD1 on 6 matching bases. This CDR3 is 13 amino acids long. Per the germline V gene, CDR1 is SGHVS and CDR2 is FNYEAQ. Trimming shortened V by 5 bases and J by 5 bases, and 12 bases separated the two germline ends. CDR3 DNA sequence: TGTGCCAGCAGCCCCAGGGGATTGTATGGCTACACCTTC. As protein: CASSPRGLYGYTF.

V is TRBV2 and J is TRBJ2-7, with TRBD1 matching 10 bases. The germline V gene has CDR1 SNHLY and CDR2 FYNNEI. V gave up 7 bases and J gave up 3 bases; unmatched junction bases: 6. CDR3 size: 14 residues. The CDR3 is CASTGQGGLYEQYF. The CDR3 DNA sequence: TGTGCCAGCACCGGACAGGGGGGGCTCTACGAGCAGTACTTC.

V gene TRBV5-1 combines with J gene TRBJ2-7; TRBD1 aligns across 9 bases. Trimming removed 4 bases from V and 3 bases from J; junction bases left unmatched: 11. The CDR3 has 16 amino acids. CDR1 and CDR2 from the germline V gene are SGHRS and YFSETQ. DNA for the CDR3: TGCGCCAGCAGCACTGGATGGGGGGACAGGGTCTACGAGCAGTACTTC. It translates to CASSTGWGDRVYEQYF.

The chain carries TRBV4-3 and TRBJ2-2; the D gene is possibly TRBD2 (6 bases). V lost 0 bases, J lost 6 bases, and 14 bases lay in between. Germline CDR1 reads LGHNA; CDR2 reads YSLEER. This CDR3 contains 16 residues. CDR3 loop: CASSQELDYPSGELFF. The CDR3 coding sequence is TGCGCCAGCAGCCAAGAGTTGGACTACCCTTCCGGGGAGCTGTTTTTT.

This clone appeared a single time. The genes are TRBV12-3 or TRBV12-4 and TRBJ1-2; D is uncertain. Trimming left V 9 bases short and J 1 base short, with 12 bases between. The CDR3 consists of 13 residues. The DNA of the CDR3 is TGTGCCAGTTGGAGACGGAATAACTATGGCTACACCTTC. Translated, it gives CASWRRNNYGYTF.

The chain carries TRBV6-2 or TRBV6-3 and TRBJ2-3; D not certain. The ends were cut back, 5 bases at V and 1 base at J, with 10 bases in the middle. The CDR3 is 14 amino acids. Germline V gene data show CDR1 as MNHEY and CDR2 as SVGEGT. Written as DNA, the CDR3 is TGTGCCAGCAGTGTGGGAAGCGGCACAGATACGCAGTATTTT. Translated, it gives CASSVGSGTDTQYF.